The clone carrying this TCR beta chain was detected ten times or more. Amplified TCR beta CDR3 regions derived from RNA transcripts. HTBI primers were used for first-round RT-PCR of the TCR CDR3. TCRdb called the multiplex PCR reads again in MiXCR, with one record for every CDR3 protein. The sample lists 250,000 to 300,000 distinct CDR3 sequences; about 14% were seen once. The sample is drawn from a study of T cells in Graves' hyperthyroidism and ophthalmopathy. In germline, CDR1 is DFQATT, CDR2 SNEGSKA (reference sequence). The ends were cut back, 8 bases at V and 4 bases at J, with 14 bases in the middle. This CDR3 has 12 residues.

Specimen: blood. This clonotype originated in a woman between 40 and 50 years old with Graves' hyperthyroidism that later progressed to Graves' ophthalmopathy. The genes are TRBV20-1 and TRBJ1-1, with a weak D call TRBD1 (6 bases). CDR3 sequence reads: CSSDSRLTEAFF. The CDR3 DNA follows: TGCAGTTCGGACAGTCGTCTCACTGAAGCTTTCTTT.